A single sample gave rise to the 2 T cell receptor beta chains below, sequenced in a study of human T cells and chemical hapten exposure. Time point here: patch test 3, about 24 weeks after DPC sensitization. Treatment denoted: therapeutic diphenylcyclopropenone sensitization with weekly scalp DPC. TCRdb passed the RACE reads through MiXCR, listing each CDR3 protein once. The sample includes under 100,000 distinct CDR3 sequences, about 10% of them seen just once. This specimen consisted of whole blood, obtained in connection with sensitization to the hapten diphenylcyclopropenone (DPC). These receptors originate from a woman aged 45 to 65 with alopecia areata. Some clones in this sample may be carry-over from other donors' samples.

This clonotype was picked up many times. V is TRBV19 and J is TRBJ2-7; 7 bases map to TRBD1. V was pared by 5 bases and J by 0 bases, with 4 bases of the junction left unmatched. Per germline, CDR1 LNHDA and CDR2 SQIVND (reference sequence). The CDR3 consists of 14 residues. As DNA, the CDR3 is TGTGCCAGTAGTCCGGGACAGTTCTCCTACGAGCAGTACTTC. This translates into CASSPGQFSYEQYF.

In this sample, this clonotype turned up many times. The chain recombines TRBV20-1 with TRBJ1-6; a possible D gene is TRBD1 (6 bases). The CDR3 length is 14 residues. CDR1 is DFQATT and CDR2 is SNEGSKA in the germline V gene (reference sequence). V was shortened by 0 bases and J by 8 bases, with 11 bases between the two germline ends. CDR3 sequence reads: CSAREIQGYSPLHF. The CDR3 nucleotides are TGCAGTGCTAGAGAAATACAGGGCTATTCACCCCTCCACTTT.